This T cell receptor beta chain was sequenced in a study of STAT5B mutations in CD4+ large granular lymphocyte leukemia. The germline gives CDR1 SGHDT, CDR2 YYEEEE. V lost 0 bases to trimming and J lost 8 bases, with 9 bases between them. The CDR3 loop spans 14 amino acids. Clones were sequenced by immunoSEQ multiplex PCR, and TCRdb holds only the in-frame ones, with some missing. The sample holds 40,000 to 55,000 clones; roughly 85% are singletons and the top ten take about 3%. Sequencing was performed on CD4+ T cells from blood buffy coats. The chain combines TRBV5-6 with TRBJ1-6; a weak D match, TRBD1 (6 bases). The source is a human donor in good health. For the CDR3, the DNA is TGTGCCAGCAGCTTGGGGGGGCCGTATTCACCCCTCCACTTT. It translates to CASSLGGPYSPLHF.